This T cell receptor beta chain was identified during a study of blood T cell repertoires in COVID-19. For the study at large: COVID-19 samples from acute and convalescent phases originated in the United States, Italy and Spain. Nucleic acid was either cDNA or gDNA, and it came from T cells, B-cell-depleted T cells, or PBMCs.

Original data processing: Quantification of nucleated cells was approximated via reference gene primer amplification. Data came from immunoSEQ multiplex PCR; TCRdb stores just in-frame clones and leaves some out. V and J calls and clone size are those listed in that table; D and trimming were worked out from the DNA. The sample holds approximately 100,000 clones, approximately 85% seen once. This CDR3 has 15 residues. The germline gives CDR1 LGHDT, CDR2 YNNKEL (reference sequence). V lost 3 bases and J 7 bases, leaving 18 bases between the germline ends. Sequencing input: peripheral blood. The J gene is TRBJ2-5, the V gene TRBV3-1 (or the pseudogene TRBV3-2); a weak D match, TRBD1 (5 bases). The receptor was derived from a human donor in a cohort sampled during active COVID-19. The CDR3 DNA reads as TGTGCCAGCAGCCATCGTCAGGGTGGAAGAGGGACCCAGTACTTC. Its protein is CASSHRQGGRGTQYF.